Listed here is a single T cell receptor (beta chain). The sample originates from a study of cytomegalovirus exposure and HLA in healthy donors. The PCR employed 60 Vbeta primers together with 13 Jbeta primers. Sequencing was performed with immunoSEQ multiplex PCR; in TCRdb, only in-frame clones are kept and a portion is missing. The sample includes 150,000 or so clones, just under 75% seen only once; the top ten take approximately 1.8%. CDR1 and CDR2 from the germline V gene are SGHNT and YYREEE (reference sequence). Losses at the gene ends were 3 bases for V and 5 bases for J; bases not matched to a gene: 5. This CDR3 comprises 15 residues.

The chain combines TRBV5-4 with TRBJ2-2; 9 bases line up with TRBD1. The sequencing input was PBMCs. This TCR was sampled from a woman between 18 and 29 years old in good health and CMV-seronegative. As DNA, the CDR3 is TGTGCCAGCAGCTCCAGGACAGGGGATACCGGGGAGCTGTTTTTT. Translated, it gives CASSSRTGDTGELFF. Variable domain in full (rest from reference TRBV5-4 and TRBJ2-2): ETGVTQSPTHLIKTRGQQVTLRCSSQSGHNTVSWYQQALGQGPQFIFQYYREEENGRGNFPPRFSGLQFPNYSSELNVNALELDDSALYLCASSSRTGDTGELFFGEGSRLTVL.